This entry concerns a single T cell receptor (beta chain). These data come from a study of blood T cell repertoires in COVID-19. Across the whole study: COVID-19 samples, acute and convalescent, were from the United States, Italy and Spain. PBMCs, B-cell-depleted T cells, or T cells provided the cDNA or gDNA that made up the material.

Unmatched junction bases numbered 2, after V lost 5 bases and J lost 5 bases. Germline loops: CDR1 MNHEY, CDR2 SMNVEV (reference sequence). The CDR3 sequence is 13 residues long. As processed by the authors: Nucleated cell counts were estimated from reference gene primer amplification. Clones were read by immunoSEQ multiplex PCR, and TCRdb kept only the in-frame ones, dropping some. Clonal size and the V and J genes are those of that table, whereas D and trimming came from the DNA. The sample lists 130,000 or so clones; more than 70% were seen once. Sequenced sample: peripheral blood. The V and J genes are TRBV27 and TRBJ1-5; 8 bases fit TRBD1. This receptor was taken from a woman aged 60-75 years with acute or convalescent COVID-19. CDR3 nucleotides: TGTGCCAGCAGTAGGACAGGGTATCAGCCCCAGCATTTT. Translating gives CASSRTGYQPQHF.